Listed here are 17 T cell receptor beta chains from one sample, sequenced in a study of monozygotic twins with inflammatory bowel disease. Each CDR3 protein gets one entry in TCRdb, which reprocessed the 5' RACE reads and gives no DNA. The sample has some 190,000 distinct CDR3 sequences; the top ten hold roughly 8%. Sequenced material: blood. The receptors were sampled from a human donor with ulcerative colitis or Crohn's disease, or a healthy co-twin of an affected twin (not recorded which).

The chain links TRBV20-1 to TRBJ2-7. Germline V lookup: CDR1 DFQATT, CDR2 SNEGSKA (reference sequence). The CDR3 consists of 15 residues. The CDR3 reads CSARDLLAPIYEQYF.

The CDR3 spells CASRSTSGQYNEQFF. V gene TRBV5-1 combines with J gene TRBJ2-1; TCRdb designates TRBD2, a call that cannot be tested without DNA. CDR1 and CDR2 (germline): SGHRS, YFSETQ. The length of the CDR3 is 15 residues.

The V call is TRBV13, the J call TRBJ2-1; without DNA, the TCRdb call of TRBD1 cannot be checked. Germline V gene lookup returns CDR1 PRHDT and CDR2 FYEKMQ (reference sequence). The CDR3 runs 13 residues. This CDR3 is CASSTGIYNEQFF.

This chain joins TRBV18 and TRBJ1-6. The CDR3 totals 13 residues. Looked up from germline, CDR1 is KGHSH and CDR2 is LQKENI. The chain's CDR3 is CASSGRENSPLHF.

The rearrangement uses TRBV12-3 or TRBV12-4 and TRBJ2-7. This CDR3 region has 11 residues. CDR3 in amino acids: CASSRTYEQYF.

V is TRBV3-1 and J is TRBJ1-1; TCRdb's D call of TRBD1 is untestable without DNA. The length of the CDR3 is 13 residues. Germline V gene data show CDR1 as LGHDT and CDR2 as YNNKEL (reference sequence). The CDR3: CASSQLRGAEAFF.

This chain uses TRBV11-1 with TRBJ2-7. Per the germline V gene, CDR1 is SGHAT and CDR2 is FQDESV (reference sequence). The CDR3 totals 14 residues. CDR3 region: CASSVRVWGYEQYF.

CDR3 sequence: CASSYGGQGYEQYF. The chain employs TRBV6-5 and TRBJ2-7; checking the TCRdb D call of TRBD1 is not possible without DNA. The CDR3 covers 14 residues. The germline V gene encodes CDR1 MNHEY and CDR2 SVGAGI.

V is TRBV4-3 and J is TRBJ2-3; TCRdb indicates TRBD2, and absent DNA this call remains unverified. The germline CDR1 and CDR2 sequences are LGHNA and YSLEER. The CDR3 sequence is 17 residues long. CDR3: CASSGNHSSGRRYTQYF.

V is TRBV7-2 and J is TRBJ2-7; the TCRdb call, TRBD2, lacks DNA for checking. Germline assignment: CDR1 SGHTA and CDR2 FQGNSA. The CDR3 is 13 residues long. The CDR3 region is CASSSGGAYEQYF.

The V call is TRBV11-1, the J call TRBJ1-1; the D call from TCRdb, TRBD1, cannot be confirmed without DNA. CDR3 length equals 14 residues. The germline CDR1 and CDR2 sequences are SGHAT and FQDESV (reference sequence). This CDR3 is CASSGDRGYTEAFF.

CDR3 sequence: CASSLKGNYGYTF. This chain links TRBV12-3 or TRBV12-4 with TRBJ1-2; TCRdb selects TRBD1, and the lack of DNA leaves this call unchecked. This CDR3 region has 13 residues.

The chain combines TRBV6-5 with TRBJ1-3. The CDR3 has 16 residues. Germline CDR1 is MNHEY and CDR2 is SVGAGI. The CDR3 loop is CASSYSHGFSGNTIYF.

The V and J genes are TRBV4-2 and TRBJ1-5. This CDR3 spans 14 amino acids. CDR1 and CDR2 (germline): LGHNA, YNFKEQ. The chain's CDR3 is CASSQDSSGQPQHF.

V and J are TRBV4-2 and TRBJ2-5; TCRdb picks TRBD2, but there is no DNA to check that call. CDR3 length: 15 residues. Germline V CDR1 and CDR2: LGHNA, YNFKEQ. This CDR3 is CASSHSLAGGETQYF.

The chain has TRBV7-2 and TRBJ2-1; TCRdb designates TRBD2, a call that cannot be tested without DNA. Germline loops: CDR1 SGHTA, CDR2 FQGNSA. This CDR3 comprises 16 residues. CDR3 residues: CASSLDRASAKGEQFF. The full variable domain, in which reference TRBV7-2 and TRBJ2-1 provide the parts outside the CDR3, is GAGVSQSPSNKVTEKGKDVELRCDPISGHTALYWYRQSLGQGLEFLIYFQGNSAPDKSGLPSDRFSAERTGGSVSTLTIQRTQQEDSAVYLCASSLDRASAKGEQFFGPGTRLTVL.

The chain couples TRBV5-1 to TRBJ2-7; TCRdb names TRBD1, which stays unverified in the absence of DNA. The length of the CDR3 is 16 residues. The germline V gene has CDR1 SGHRS and CDR2 YFSETQ. CDR3 residues: CASSILGQGASYEQYF. The full variable domain, completed using reference TRBV5-1 and TRBJ2-7, is KAGVTQTPRYLIKTRGQQVTLSCSPISGHRSVSWYQQTPGQGLQFLFEYFSETQRNKGNFPGRFSGRQFSNSRSEMNVSTLELGDSALYLCASSILGQGASYEQYFGPGTRLTVT.